A selection of T cell receptor beta chains follows, all from one sample in a study of blood T cell repertoires in COVID-19. Some clones are missing from TCRdb's copy, which holds only in-frame ones; the method was immunoSEQ multiplex PCR. The sample consists of around 150,000 clones, around 76% of them appearing once. Material for sequencing was peripheral blood. These receptors were obtained from a man in his fifties or sixties with acute or convalescent COVID-19. Each CDR3 is given with its conserved first and last residue. A D gene is named only where the DNA matches it firmly. Rows give clone size only sometimes, using once, few, many, or a class for an expanded clone.

cdr3_aa j_call d_call v_call clone_size
CASSQGSSSETQYF TRBJ2-5 NA TRBV3-1/TRBV3-2 NA
CASSQAGQTNYGYTF TRBJ1-2 NA TRBV4-1 NA
CASGEGIAGDTGELFF TRBJ2-2 TRBD2 TRBV12-5 NA
CAWSVGAPEQFF TRBJ2-1 NA TRBV30 NA
CAIRDRENADTQYF TRBJ2-3 TRBD1 TRBV10-3 NA
CASSLASAEESSPLHF TRBJ1-6 NA TRBV5-5 NA
CASSYSGQNEQYF TRBJ2-7 TRBD1 TRBV6-6 NA
CASSWTGRYEQYF TRBJ2-7 TRBD1 TRBV13 many
CASSTYRVGNTIYF TRBJ1-3 NA TRBV7-2 NA
CASSLYSGRALHEQFF TRBJ2-1 TRBD2 TRBV7-9 NA
CASSPITDTQYF TRBJ2-3 NA TRBV18 NA
CASSLGQGNTGELFF TRBJ2-2 NA TRBV5-5 NA
CSVVSGAGELFF TRBJ2-2 NA TRBV29-1 NA
CASSETGRETQYF TRBJ2-5 TRBD2 TRBV6-1 NA
CASSFRANYGYTF TRBJ1-2 NA TRBV27 NA
CASSEALASGLYEQYF TRBJ2-7 TRBD2 TRBV6-1 NA
CASSLDRHRAGNTIYF TRBJ1-3 NA TRBV11-2 few
CASSPGTGINQPQHF TRBJ1-5 TRBD1 TRBV18 NA
CASSFTQGGSYNEQFF TRBJ2-1 NA TRBV2 NA
CASSQDLAGVRGDQYF TRBJ2-5 TRBD2 TRBV3-1/TRBV3-2 NA
CATSDRQGKGTDTQYF TRBJ2-3 TRBD1 TRBV24-1 NA
CAISPRGLADEQYF TRBJ2-7 TRBD2 TRBV10-3 few
CASSEGSSGQETQYF TRBJ2-5 TRBD2 TRBV5-1 NA
CASSFPLLASTDTQYF TRBJ2-3 TRBD2 TRBV7-2 NA
CASSQQGSGSSYNEQFF TRBJ2-1 TRBD2 TRBV19 NA
CASTGGSSGNTIYF TRBJ1-3 NA TRBV5-1 few
CAISAQGRQPQHF TRBJ1-5 NA TRBV10-3 NA
CASSLDREAYNEQFF TRBJ2-1 TRBD2 TRBV3-1/TRBV3-2 NA
CASSYGQLAGVADTQYF TRBJ2-3 TRBD2 TRBV6-2/TRBV6-3 NA
CASSLSGITTSSSGNTIYF TRBJ1-3 NA TRBV5-1 many
CASSFSGKTYEQYF TRBJ2-7 TRBD2 TRBV7-9 few
CASSYRGSDTEAFF TRBJ1-1 NA TRBV6-2/TRBV6-3 NA
CASRPQLAEQETQYF TRBJ2-5 TRBD2 TRBV5-1 NA
CASSVGTSADTQYF TRBJ2-3 TRBD2 TRBV9 NA
CAWARGSGTEAFF TRBJ1-1 NA TRBV30 NA
CASSPRTVRQPQHF TRBJ1-5 NA TRBV6-6 NA
CASSPRTGIDEQFF TRBJ2-1 TRBD1 TRBV11-3 NA
CASSSGIGTDTQYF TRBJ2-3 NA TRBV7-8 few
CASGDTGELFF TRBJ2-2 NA TRBV11-2 NA
CASSLGVVSSYNEQFF TRBJ2-1 NA TRBV7-6 NA
CASSIPGGEQYF TRBJ2-7 NA TRBV27 NA
CASSFHTGTSGVGGDTQYF TRBJ2-3 TRBD2 TRBV27 NA
CASSLRGWGYTF TRBJ1-2 NA TRBV7-9 NA
CASSLRLEQFF TRBJ2-1 NA TRBV28 few
CASSYSGEGEKLFF TRBJ1-4 NA TRBV6-5 few
CASSFPRGGYTF TRBJ1-2 NA TRBV28 NA
CASSRGLAPDIQYF TRBJ2-4 TRBD2 TRBV7-2 NA
CASSPSRQGAGELFF TRBJ2-2 TRBD1 TRBV27 few
CSASYRSRAGELFF TRBJ2-2 NA TRBV20-1 NA
CASSGTSGSYNEQFF TRBJ2-1 TRBD2 TRBV2 NA
CASSRDLQGGEQYF TRBJ2-7 NA TRBV6-1 NA
CASSLWRLGANTGELFF TRBJ2-2 NA TRBV28 NA
CASSYQGRDTEAFF TRBJ1-1 NA TRBV6-5 NA
CASSSALGSSTEAFF TRBJ1-1 NA TRBV7-9 few
CASSHGDRSSEKLFF TRBJ1-4 NA TRBV4-1 NA